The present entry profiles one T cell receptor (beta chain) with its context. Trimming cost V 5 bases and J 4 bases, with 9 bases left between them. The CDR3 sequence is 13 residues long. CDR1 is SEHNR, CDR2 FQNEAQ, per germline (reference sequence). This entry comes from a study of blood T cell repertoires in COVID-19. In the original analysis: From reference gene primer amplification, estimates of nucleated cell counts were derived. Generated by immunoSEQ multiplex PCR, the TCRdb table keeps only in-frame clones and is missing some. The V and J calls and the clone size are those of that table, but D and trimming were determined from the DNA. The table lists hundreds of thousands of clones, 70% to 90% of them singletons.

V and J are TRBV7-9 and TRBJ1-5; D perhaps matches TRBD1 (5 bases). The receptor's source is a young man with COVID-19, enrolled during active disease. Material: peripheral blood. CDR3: CASSGTGNQPQHF. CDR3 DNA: TGTGCCAGCAGCGGAACAGGAAATCAGCCCCAGCATTTT.